The rows below give T cell receptor beta chains drawn from one sample of a study of T cell repertoires in cytomegalovirus infection. Each CDR3 protein is one row after TCRdb ran MiXCR on the reads. Of 640,000 or so distinct CDR3 sequences listed, roughly 36% are singletons. No antigen has been identified for these receptors. This specimen was cultured PBMCs, taken from culture after CMV antigen stimulation. The receptors originated from a human donor in good health (CMV status not recorded). Some clones in this sample may be carry-over from other donors' samples. CDR3s include the opening cysteine and the closing phenylalanine or tryptophan. Fields, in order: V gene, D gene, J gene, clone size, CDR3 protein, CDR3 DNA. D genes are given only for firm matches. Expanded clones are given a class, and other clones once, few, many or no size at all.

V gene: TRBV10-3; D gene: .; J gene: TRBJ2-7; clone size: .; CDR3 protein: CAISPGLGGEQYF; CDR3 DNA: TGTGCCATCAGTCCCGGACTAGGGGGCGAGCAGTACTTC
V gene: TRBV7-2; D gene: .; J gene: TRBJ2-5; clone size: .; CDR3 protein: CASSLGLLTGPQETQYF; CDR3 DNA: TGTGCCAGCAGCTTAGGGCTACTCACAGGGCCCCAAGAGACCCAGTACTTC
V gene: TRBV5-1; D gene: .; J gene: TRBJ2-5; clone size: few; CDR3 protein: CASSLRGSELVSTQYF; CDR3 DNA: TGCGCCAGCAGCTTGAGAGGCAGCGAGCTGGTGTCGACCCAGTACTTC
V gene: TRBV18; D gene: .; J gene: TRBJ2-1; clone size: .; CDR3 protein: CASSHESLEQFF; CDR3 DNA: TGTGCCAGCTCACACGAAAGCCTTGAGCAGTTCTTC
V gene: TRBV19; D gene: .; J gene: TRBJ1-5; clone size: few; CDR3 protein: CASSRAQGPNQPQHF; CDR3 DNA: TGTGCCAGTAGTCGGGCTCAGGGGCCCAATCAGCCCCAGCATTTT
V gene: TRBV6-2/TRBV6-3; D gene: TRBD2; J gene: TRBJ2-1; clone size: few; CDR3 protein: CASSYVTSGTRDNEQFF; CDR3 DNA: TGTGCCAGCAGTTACGTCACTAGCGGGACGCGGGACAATGAGCAGTTCTTC
V gene: TRBV12-3/TRBV12-4; D gene: .; J gene: TRBJ1-6; clone size: few; CDR3 protein: CASSQISPLHF; CDR3 DNA: TGTGCCAGCAGTCAGATTTCACCCCTCCACTTT
V gene: TRBV12-3/TRBV12-4; D gene: TRBD1; J gene: TRBJ2-4; clone size: .; CDR3 protein: CASSPPRQGLQYF; CDR3 DNA: TGTGCCAGCAGTCCGCCCCGACAGGGTCTCCAGTACTTC
V gene: TRBV11-2; D gene: TRBD1; J gene: TRBJ2-1; clone size: .; CDR3 protein: CASSGDSNEQFF; CDR3 DNA: TGTGCCAGCAGCGGGGACAGCAATGAGCAGTTCTTC
V gene: TRBV29-1; D gene: TRBD1; J gene: TRBJ1-5; clone size: once; CDR3 protein: CSVGGDRASDQPQHF; CDR3 DNA: TGCAGCGTTGGAGGCGACAGGGCTAGCGATCAGCCCCAGCATTTT
V gene: TRBV7-2; D gene: TRBD2; J gene: TRBJ2-3; clone size: .; CDR3 protein: CASRIAGSTDTQYF; CDR3 DNA: TGTGCCAGCCGTATAGCGGGGAGCACAGATACGCAGTATTTT
V gene: TRBV5-4; D gene: .; J gene: TRBJ1-2; clone size: .; CDR3 protein: CASSLGVEGYGYTF; CDR3 DNA: TGTGCCAGCAGCTTGGGAGTAGAAGGGTATGGCTACACCTTC
V gene: TRBV20-1; D gene: .; J gene: TRBJ2-7; clone size: .; CDR3 protein: CSARDLAQPMQYF; CDR3 DNA: TGCAGTGCTAGAGATCTTGCTCAACCCATGCAGTACTTC
V gene: TRBV6-6; D gene: TRBD2; J gene: TRBJ2-7; clone size: few; CDR3 protein: CAISAREVHEQYF; CDR3 DNA: TGTGCCATCTCGGCCCGGGAGGTCCACGAGCAGTACTTC
V gene: TRBV7-2; D gene: .; J gene: TRBJ2-5; clone size: many; CDR3 protein: CASRTRDRETQYF; CDR3 DNA: TGTGCCAGCAGAACGCGGGACAGAGAGACCCAGTACTTC
V gene: TRBV7-6; D gene: .; J gene: TRBJ2-5; clone size: few; CDR3 protein: CASSLELPQGTSTQYF; CDR3 DNA: TGTGCCAGCAGCTTAGAACTCCCACAGGGAACTTCGACCCAGTACTTC
V gene: TRBV12-3/TRBV12-4; D gene: .; J gene: TRBJ2-2; clone size: .; CDR3 protein: CASSLNRNTGELFF; CDR3 DNA: TGTGCCAGCAGTTTGAACAGAAACACCGGGGAGCTGTTTTTT
V gene: TRBV27; D gene: .; J gene: TRBJ2-3; clone size: .; CDR3 protein: CASSYRSRAGKTDTQYF; CDR3 DNA: TGTGCCAGCAGTTACCGCTCGCGGGCGGGAAAAACGGATACGCAGTATTTT
V gene: TRBV19; D gene: .; J gene: TRBJ1-6; clone size: .; CDR3 protein: CASTLGQNNSPLHF; CDR3 DNA: TGTGCCAGTACCCTCGGGCAAAATAATTCACCCCTCCACTTT
V gene: TRBV7-2; D gene: TRBD1; J gene: TRBJ2-3; clone size: many; CDR3 protein: CASSFRQGPDTQYF; CDR3 DNA: TGTGCCAGCAGCTTTAGACAGGGGCCAGATACGCAGTATTTT
V gene: TRBV6-1; D gene: .; J gene: TRBJ1-5; clone size: few; CDR3 protein: CASSGNLNSANSNQPQHF; CDR3 DNA: TGTGCCAGCAGTGGGAACCTTAACAGTGCAAATAGCAATCAGCCCCAGCATTTT
V gene: TRBV6-1; D gene: .; J gene: TRBJ2-5; clone size: few; CDR3 protein: CASRLGPGQETQYF; CDR3 DNA: TGTGCCAGCAGGTTGGGCCCCGGTCAAGAGACCCAGTACTTC
V gene: TRBV7-2; D gene: TRBD2; J gene: TRBJ2-7; clone size: many; CDR3 protein: CATTGGYEQYF; CDR3 DNA: TGTGCCACCACGGGGGGCTACGAGCAGTACTTC
V gene: TRBV7-8; D gene: .; J gene: TRBJ2-1; clone size: many; CDR3 protein: CASSPSNEQFF; CDR3 DNA: TGTGCCAGCAGCCCCTCCAATGAGCAGTTCTTC
V gene: TRBV13; D gene: .; J gene: TRBJ1-6; clone size: .; CDR3 protein: CASSLGDSGNSPLHF; CDR3 DNA: TGTGCCAGCAGCTTAGGGGACAGCGGTAATTCACCCCTCCACTTT
V gene: TRBV4-2; D gene: .; J gene: TRBJ2-3; clone size: .; CDR3 protein: CASSPDRRDTQYF; CDR3 DNA: TGTGCCAGCAGTCCTGACAGGCGGGATACGCAGTATTTT
V gene: TRBV30; D gene: TRBD2; J gene: TRBJ2-1; clone size: .; CDR3 protein: CAWSRGLAGGNNEQFF; CDR3 DNA: TGTGCCTGGAGTAGAGGGCTAGCGGGAGGAAACAATGAGCAGTTCTTC
V gene: TRBV5-1; D gene: .; J gene: TRBJ2-3; clone size: .; CDR3 protein: CASSSVPGFTQYF; CDR3 DNA: TGCGCCAGCAGCTCGGTCCCCGGATTTACGCAGTATTTT
V gene: TRBV27; D gene: TRBD2; J gene: TRBJ2-1; clone size: once; CDR3 protein: CASSLSSGSLYNEQFF; CDR3 DNA: TGTGCCAGCAGTTTAAGTAGCGGGTCGCTCTACAATGAGCAGTTCTTC
V gene: TRBV5-4; D gene: TRBD1; J gene: TRBJ1-1; clone size: .; CDR3 protein: CASSLTQGNTEAFF; CDR3 DNA: TGTGCCAGCAGTTTAACACAGGGGAATACTGAAGCTTTCTTT
V gene: TRBV29-1; D gene: TRBD2; J gene: TRBJ2-5; clone size: .; CDR3 protein: CSAPAGSGQETQYF; CDR3 DNA: TGCAGCGCCCCAGCGGGGAGTGGCCAAGAGACCCAGTACTTC
V gene: TRBV4-1; D gene: TRBD2; J gene: TRBJ2-3; clone size: .; CDR3 protein: CASSQLSGIGDTQYF; CDR3 DNA: TGCGCCAGCAGCCAACTAAGCGGGATCGGAGATACGCAGTATTTT
V gene: TRBV28; D gene: .; J gene: TRBJ2-7; clone size: few; CDR3 protein: CASSHKAMGASILSYEQYF; CDR3 DNA: TGTGCCAGCAGCCACAAGGCCATGGGGGCCAGTATTCTTTCCTACGAGCAGTACTTC
V gene: TRBV6-4; D gene: TRBD2; J gene: TRBJ2-2; clone size: few; CDR3 protein: CASSATSGNTGELFF; CDR3 DNA: TGTGCCAGCAGTGCCACTAGCGGAAACACCGGGGAGCTGTTTTTT
V gene: TRBV12-3/TRBV12-4; D gene: TRBD2; J gene: TRBJ2-1; clone size: .; CDR3 protein: CASSPRLAGGPYYNEQFF; CDR3 DNA: TGTGCCAGCAGCCCCCGACTAGCGGGGGGGCCTTATTACAATGAGCAGTTCTTC
V gene: TRBV11-2; D gene: TRBD2; J gene: TRBJ2-7; clone size: many; CDR3 protein: CASSFSGTSYEQYF; CDR3 DNA: TGTGCCAGCAGCTTTAGCGGGACCTCCTACGAGCAGTACTTC
V gene: TRBV6-2/TRBV6-3; D gene: .; J gene: TRBJ2-1; clone size: .; CDR3 protein: CASMGGGLGNEQFF; CDR3 DNA: TGTGCCAGCATGGGGGGAGGTCTAGGAAATGAGCAGTTCTTC
V gene: TRBV7-2; D gene: TRBD2; J gene: TRBJ2-5; clone size: many; CDR3 protein: CASSGTSGRETQYF; CDR3 DNA: TGTGCCAGCAGCGGGACTAGCGGGCGAGAGACCCAGTACTTC
V gene: TRBV12-3/TRBV12-4; D gene: TRBD2; J gene: TRBJ2-1; clone size: few; CDR3 protein: CASSPPGGAPWLFF; CDR3 DNA: TGTGCCAGCAGTCCCCCCGGGGGGGCCCCGTGGCTGTTCTTC
V gene: TRBV7-2; D gene: TRBD1; J gene: TRBJ2-2; clone size: many; CDR3 protein: CASSAHRGQTGELFF; CDR3 DNA: TGTGCCAGCAGCGCCCACAGGGGGCAAACCGGGGAGCTGTTTTTT
V gene: TRBV7-2; D gene: .; J gene: TRBJ2-7; clone size: .; CDR3 protein: CASSLAGGFFYEQYF; CDR3 DNA: TGTGCCAGCAGCTTAGCGGGGGGCTTTTTCTACGAGCAGTACTTC
V gene: TRBV30; D gene: .; J gene: TRBJ2-7; clone size: .; CDR3 protein: CAWSPPELQGRAIVDEQYF; CDR3 DNA: TGTGCCTGGAGTCCCCCGGAATTACAGGGGAGGGCAATTGTGGACGAGCAGTACTTC
V gene: TRBV6-5; D gene: .; J gene: TRBJ1-1; clone size: .; CDR3 protein: CASGRGVGNTEAFF; CDR3 DNA: TGTGCCAGCGGCCGAGGGGTGGGGAACACTGAAGCTTTCTTT
V gene: TRBV6-1; D gene: TRBD1; J gene: TRBJ1-5; clone size: .; CDR3 protein: CASRRDRAVNQPQHF; CDR3 DNA: TGTGCCAGCAGGAGGGACAGGGCAGTCAATCAGCCCCAGCATTTT
V gene: TRBV11-2; D gene: .; J gene: TRBJ2-7; clone size: few; CDR3 protein: CASSFGQGHTYEQYF; CDR3 DNA: TGTGCCAGCAGCTTTGGGCAGGGGCACACCTACGAGCAGTACTTC
V gene: TRBV7-2; D gene: TRBD1; J gene: TRBJ2-3; clone size: .; CDR3 protein: CASSFPGTGSTDTQYF; CDR3 DNA: TGTGCCAGCAGCTTCCCCGGGACAGGGAGCACAGATACGCAGTATTTT
V gene: TRBV18; D gene: TRBD2; J gene: TRBJ2-3; clone size: .; CDR3 protein: CASSPPTGGYTDTQYF; CDR3 DNA: TGTGCCAGCTCACCACCTACGGGGGGGTACACAGATACGCAGTATTTT
V gene: TRBV2; D gene: TRBD1; J gene: TRBJ1-1; clone size: .; CDR3 protein: CASTPGTGSRIYFF; CDR3 DNA: TGTGCCAGCACTCCCGGGACAGGGAGCCGTATCTATTTCTTT
V gene: TRBV4-1; D gene: .; J gene: TRBJ2-1; clone size: few; CDR3 protein: CASSETGLGRKFF; CDR3 DNA: TGCGCCAGCAGCGAAACAGGGCTTGGCCGCAAGTTCTTC
V gene: TRBV6-7; D gene: TRBD2; J gene: TRBJ2-1; clone size: .; CDR3 protein: CASKRLAGDRDEQFF; CDR3 DNA: TGTGCCAGCAAACGACTAGCGGGAGACAGAGATGAGCAGTTCTTC
V gene: TRBV7-2; D gene: TRBD1; J gene: TRBJ2-1; clone size: .; CDR3 protein: CASSVQGLYNEQFF; CDR3 DNA: TGTGCCAGCAGCGTACAGGGGCTCTACAATGAGCAGTTCTTC
V gene: TRBV12-3/TRBV12-4; D gene: .; J gene: TRBJ2-1; clone size: .; CDR3 protein: CASSPGGRAFSYNEQFF; CDR3 DNA: TGTGCCAGCAGCCCAGGGGGGAGGGCCTTCTCCTACAATGAGCAGTTCTTC
V gene: TRBV20-1; D gene: .; J gene: TRBJ1-6; clone size: .; CDR3 protein: CSASSGGVYNSPLHF; CDR3 DNA: TGCAGTGCTAGCTCCGGGGGAGTCTATAATTCACCCCTCCACTTT
V gene: TRBV19; D gene: .; J gene: TRBJ1-1; clone size: .; CDR3 protein: CASSIGGMGGNTEAFF; CDR3 DNA: TGTGCCAGTAGTATAGGCGGGATGGGAGGGAACACTGAAGCTTTCTTT
V gene: TRBV2; D gene: .; J gene: TRBJ2-7; clone size: .; CDR3 protein: CASNSWEEQYF; CDR3 DNA: TGTGCCAGCAATAGCTGGGAAGAGCAGTACTTC